This T cell receptor beta chain was documented in a study of OX40 agonist ivuxolimab in advanced cancers. As for the study in general: Patients were treated with intravenous ivuxolimab, dosed at 0.01 to 10 mg/kg and infused every 2 weeks. Study-level findings and limits: Expanded clones tended on average to be more numerous among CD8+ T cells than CD4+.

The CDR3 is made up of 16 amino acids. Germline CDR1 is SGHRS and CDR2 is YFSETQ. Trimming removed 0 bases from V and 2 bases from J; junction bases left unmatched: 4. The method was immunoSEQ multiplex PCR; TCRdb's version includes in-frame clones alone and lacks a portion of them. This table holds approximately 100,000 clones, about nine tenths found once. The table lists this clone with a count of one. Its antigen is currently unknown. Material: CD4+ or CD8+ T cells sorted from blood, obtained in a trial of the OX40 agonist ivuxolimab. The receptor's source is an adult with an advanced solid tumor such as melanoma, head and neck, liver or kidney cancer. The J gene is TRBJ2-1, the V gene TRBV5-1; 8 bases line up with TRBD2. CDR3 in DNA: TGCGCCAGCAGCTTGGCGAGCGGGAGCGCCTACAATGAGCAGTTCTTC. Its protein product is CASSLASGSAYNEQFF.